These 21 T cell receptor beta chains were all obtained from the same sample, sequenced in a study of T cell changes during pregnancy in multiple sclerosis. Produced via immunoSEQ multiplex PCR; TCRdb's table is partial and in-frame only. The sample contains some 80,000 clones, approximately 88% of which appear only once. This material consisted of peripheral blood, taken in the first trimester of pregnancy. These receptors were collected from a female donor in good health, enrolled as a control in a pregnancy study.

The V gene is TRBV6-6, the J gene TRBJ1-6; no firm D call. Germline V gene lookup returns CDR1 MNHNY and CDR2 SVGAGI (reference sequence). CDR3 size: 16 residues. V gave up 3 bases and J gave up 6 bases, with 15 bases separating them. Here the CDR3 DNA reads TGTGCCAGCAGTTATGGAAGCGTGGCGGGTAATTCACCCCTCCACTTT. It is translated as CASSYGSVAGNSPLHF.

This clone was found a few times. The chain carries TRBV7-2 and TRBJ1-2; no definite D call. Germline CDR1 and CDR2: SGHTA and FQGNSA. The CDR3 has 14 amino acids. Deletions cut 3 bases from V and 8 bases from J, with 16 bases between. DNA of the CDR3: TGTGCCAGCAGCTTCAGGACCTTAGAGGGAGGCTACACCTTC. Its translation: CASSFRTLEGGYTF.

This rearrangement joins TRBV18 to TRBJ1-5; TRBD1 is a possible D gene (5 bases). Germline values: CDR1 KGHSH, CDR2 LQKENI. Trimming took 2 bases from V and 6 from J, leaving 11 bases between them. The CDR3 is made up of 14 amino acids. As DNA, the CDR3 is TGTGCCAGCTCACCAGGGGTAGGGGCTCAGCCCCAGCATTTT. Its protein is CASSPGVGAQPQHF.

This clone was observed once. The rearrangement joins TRBV10-3 to TRBJ2-5; 7 bases fit TRBD1. The CDR3 runs to 14 residues. V was pared by 3 bases and J by 5 bases, with 6 bases of the junction left unmatched. Germline assignment: CDR1 ENHRY and CDR2 SYGVKD. DNA of the CDR3: TGTGCCATCAGTGACAACCTGGGACAGGAGACCCAGTACTTC. As protein: CAISDNLGQETQYF.

The genes are TRBV7-9 and TRBJ2-1; the match to TRBD2 covers 11 bases. The ends lost 5 bases at V and 8 bases at J; junction bases unmatched: 5. Germline V lookup: CDR1 SEHNR, CDR2 FQNEAQ (reference sequence). The CDR3 has 14 amino acids. In DNA form, the CDR3 reads TGTGCCAGCAGCAGTAGCGGGGGGGTAGATGAGCAGTTCTTC. Protein sequence: CASSSSGGVDEQFF. Complete variable domain (other parts from reference TRBV7-9 and TRBJ2-1): DTGVSQNPRHKITKRGQNVTFRCDPISEHNRLYWYRQTLGQGPEFLTYFQNEAQLEKSRLLSDRFSAERPKGSFSTLEIQRTEQGDSAMYLCASSSSGGVDEQFFGPGTRLTVL.

A single count supports this clone. J is TRBJ1-1 and V is TRBV27; tentatively, D is TRBD1 (6 bases). CDR1 is MNHEY, CDR2 SMNVEV, per germline (reference sequence). There are 15 residues in the CDR3. V was trimmed by 2 bases and J by 3 bases, leaving 13 bases between them. The CDR3 protein is CASSLQTKGDTEAFF. The CDR3 DNA reads TGTGCCAGCAGTTTACAGACGAAGGGGGACACTGAAGCTTTCTTT.

The rearrangement joins TRBV5-6 to TRBJ2-7, with 8 bases lining up with TRBD1. The CDR3 has 15 amino acids. CDR1 is SGHDT, CDR2 YYEEEE, per germline. V lost 3 bases to trimming and J lost 6 bases; unmatched junction nucleotides: 11. Here the CDR3 reads CASSSFDRGLLEQYF. The CDR3 DNA reads as TGTGCCAGCAGCTCCTTCGACAGGGGCCTCCTCGAGCAGTACTTC.

The gene calls are TRBV5-8 and TRBJ1-1, with D possibly matching TRBD1 (5 bases). From germline, CDR1 is SGHTS and CDR2 YDEGEE. The CDR3 contains 14 residues. The ends were cut back, 2 bases at V and 11 bases at J, with 19 bases in the middle. This CDR3 reads CASSFFRPGPRAFF. CDR3 coding DNA: TGTGCCAGCAGCTTCTTTCGCCCAGGGCCGAGGGCTTTCTTT.

The rearrangement uses TRBV4-3 and TRBJ2-5; 9 bases fit TRBD2. Germline loops: CDR1 LGHNA, CDR2 YSLEER. The CDR3 runs to 14 residues. The V gene end was trimmed by 4 bases and the J gene end by 4 bases; junction bases not matched to a gene: 4. CDR3 residues: CASSRGLASETQYF. The CDR3, as DNA: TGCGCCAGCAGCCGAGGACTAGCGTCAGAGACCCAGTACTTC.

This clone has only one observation. The J gene is TRBJ1-3, the V gene TRBV5-1; D perhaps matches TRBD1 (5 bases). V was cut by 0 bases and J by 0 bases, with 10 bases left in between. CDR3 length equals 16 residues. Germline assignment: CDR1 SGHRS and CDR2 YFSETQ. For the CDR3, the DNA is TGCGCCAGCAGCTTGGAGGGGTTCAGCTCTGGAAACACCATATATTTT. It codes for CASSLEGFSSGNTIYF.

The V gene is TRBV7-6, the J gene TRBJ2-1; D may be TRBD2 (5 bases). This CDR3 contains 14 residues. Germline loops: CDR1 SGHVS, CDR2 FNYEAQ. V was cut by 4 bases and J by 6 bases, with 13 bases left in between. The CDR3 is CASSSRRGSNEQFF. Written as DNA, the CDR3 is TGTGCCAGCAGCTCCCGACGGGGAAGCAATGAGCAGTTCTTC.

The V gene is TRBV5-4, the J gene TRBJ2-3, with TRBD1 identical over 10 bases. The junction had 7 bases not matched to a gene; V was cut back by 5 bases and J by 7 bases. This CDR3 is 14 amino acids long. Germline assignment: CDR1 SGHNT and CDR2 YYREEE (reference sequence). The CDR3 here is CASRRTGGGYTQYF. As DNA, the CDR3 is TGTGCCAGCAGACGGACAGGGGGTGGTTATACGCAGTATTTT. Complete variable domain (other parts from reference TRBV5-4 and TRBJ2-3): ETGVTQSPTHLIKTRGQQVTLRCSSQSGHNTVSWYQQALGQGPQFIFQYYREEENGRGNFPPRFSGLQFPNYSSELNVNALELDDSALYLCASRRTGGGYTQYFGPGTRLTVL.

The V and J genes are TRBV7-2 and TRBJ2-5; D is unresolved. Trimming took 7 bases from V and 1 from J, leaving 13 bases between them. The germline V gene has CDR1 SGHTA and CDR2 FQGNSA. CDR3 length equals 14 residues. CDR3 DNA: TGTGCCAGCACCCCTGGGCTGAGCCAAGAGACCCAGTACTTC. Its protein is CASTPGLSQETQYF. The complete variable domain, with remaining parts taken from reference TRBV7-2 and TRBJ2-5, reads GAGVSQSPSNKVTEKGKDVELRCDPISGHTALYWYRQSLGQGLEFLIYFQGNSAPDKSGLPSDRFSAERTGGSVSTLTIQRTQQEDSAVYLCASTPGLSQETQYFGPGTRLLVL.

The chain carries TRBV6-6 and TRBJ1-2; D ambiguous. This CDR3 comprises 13 residues. Per germline, CDR1 MNHNY and CDR2 SVGAGI (reference sequence). V lost 6 bases and J 3 bases, leaving 11 bases between the germline ends. In nucleotides, the CDR3 is TGTGCCAGCAGGCCCGGGCGGGACTATGGCTACACCTTC. This translates into CASRPGRDYGYTF.

The J gene is TRBJ2-7, the V gene TRBV18, with D tentatively TRBD2 (6 bases). Between the trimmed V and J ends, which lost 0 bases and 9 bases, there was a span of 15 bases. Germline CDR1 reads KGHSH; CDR2 reads LQKENI. CDR3 length: 14 residues. Here the CDR3 DNA reads TGTGCCAGCTCACCACCGGGGGGAGCGGTAGGGCAGTACTTC. It yields the protein CASSPPGGAVGQYF.

The V gene is TRBV2, the J gene TRBJ1-1, with D tentatively TRBD1 (5 bases). V shed 4 bases and J shed 0 bases, with 9 bases lying between them. Looked up from germline, CDR1 is SNHLY and CDR2 is FYNNEI. The CDR3 is 14 amino acids. CDR3 region: CASSVRAVNTEAFF. CDR3 DNA sequence: TGTGCCAGCAGTGTCAGGGCGGTGAACACTGAAGCTTTCTTT.

The chain carries TRBV7-6 and TRBJ2-5; D remains ambiguous. The CDR3 has 13 residues. The germline V gene encodes CDR1 SGHVS and CDR2 FNYEAQ. Trimming stripped 4 bases from V and 3 bases from J, with 9 bases between. Here the CDR3 DNA reads TGTGCCAGCAGCTCCCCCCCGGAAGAGACCCAGTACTTC. Residues: CASSSPPEETQYF.

In its sample, this clone was seen a few times. The chain combines TRBV6-6 with TRBJ2-2; 7 bases align to TRBD1. Germline values: CDR1 MNHNY, CDR2 SVGAGI (reference sequence). Trimming cost V 5 bases and J 0 bases; bases outside gene matches: 6. There are 16 residues in the CDR3. For the CDR3, the DNA is TGTGCCAGCAGTAAATCCGGGACAGCGAACACCGGGGAGCTGTTTTTT. Encoded protein: CASSKSGTANTGELFF.

This clone was observed a handful of times. The V gene is TRBV6-4, the J gene TRBJ2-3; 7 bases line up with TRBD2. Germline trimming cut 2 bases from V and 1 base from J; bases unmatched to any gene: 0. There are 14 residues in the CDR3. Germline V gives CDR1 MRHNA, CDR2 SNTAGT. The CDR3 reads CASSDAGGTDTQYF. The CDR3 region has the DNA TGTGCCAGCAGTGACGCGGGGGGCACAGATACGCAGTATTTT.

This chain links TRBV4-3 with TRBJ2-2, with 9 bases identical to TRBD2. The CDR3 covers 17 residues. Germline V lookup: CDR1 LGHNA, CDR2 YSLEER. The J segment lost 1 base and the V segment lost 1 base, leaving 4 bases of the junction unmatched. CDR3 sequence reads: CASSQAVAGENTGELFF. As DNA, the CDR3 is TGCGCCAGCAGCCAAGCGGTAGCGGGAGAGAACACCGGGGAGCTGTTTTTT.

The gene calls are TRBV6-5 and TRBJ2-7, with D maybe TRBD2 (5 bases). V was shortened by 8 bases and J by 3 bases, with 5 bases between the two germline ends. The germline V gene encodes CDR1 MNHEY and CDR2 SVGAGI. The CDR3 extends over 10 amino acids. The CDR3 is CASGLYEQYF. CDR3 DNA: TGTGCCAGCGGACTCTACGAGCAGTACTTC.